This T cell receptor beta chain was found in a study of beta chain features in type 1 diabetes. Study-wide findings and caveats: People with Type 1 diabetes carried modestly yet significantly shorter TCRB CDR3s in all four CD4+ subsets.

Germline V gives CDR1 SQVTM, CDR2 ANQGSEA. The junction had 5 bases not matched to a gene; V was cut back by 4 bases and J by 4 bases. The CDR3 covers 14 residues. Isolated RNA was reverse transcribed in full, so expressed TCRB transcripts were sequenced. The assay was immunoSEQ multiplex PCR, and TCRdb's table has in-frame clones only and misses some. The sample yields a few hundred thousand clones, around 10% seen once. With regard to this clone: Its antigen is undetermined.

The clonotype comes from a man aged 30 to 39 with type 1 diabetes. Sequencing was carried out using central memory CD4+ T cells from blood. The chain joins TRBV29-1 to TRBJ1-3, with 9 bases aligning to TRBD1. This CDR3 is CSVASGTGGNTIYF. The DNA of the CDR3 is TGCAGCGTTGCCTCCGGGACAGGGGGAAACACCATATATTTT.